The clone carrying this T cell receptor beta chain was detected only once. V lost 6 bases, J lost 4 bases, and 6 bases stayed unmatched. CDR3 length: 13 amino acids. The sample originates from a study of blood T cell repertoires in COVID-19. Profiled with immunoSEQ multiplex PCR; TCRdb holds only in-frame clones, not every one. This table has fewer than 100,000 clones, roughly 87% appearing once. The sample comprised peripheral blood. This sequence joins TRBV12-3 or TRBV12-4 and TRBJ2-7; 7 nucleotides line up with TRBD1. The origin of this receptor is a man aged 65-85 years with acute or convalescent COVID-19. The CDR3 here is CASSEGARYEQYF. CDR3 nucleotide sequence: TGTGCCAGCAGCGAGGGGGCGCGGTACGAGCAGTACTTC.